Listed below are T cell receptor beta chains from one sample, sequenced in a study of Graves' ophthalmopathy and Graves' hyperthyroidism. Using its own MiXCR run on the multiplex PCR reads, TCRdb lists one record per CDR3 protein. The profile shows around 600,000 distinct CDR3 sequences, about 38% of them singletons. Specimen: peripheral blood. Receptor source: an adult man with Graves' ophthalmopathy. The CDR3 runs from the conserved cysteine through the conserved F or W. A D gene is named only where the DNA matches it firmly. Only some rows state a clone size, as once, few, many or a class for expanded clones.

j_gene	v_gene	d_gene	abundance	CDR3aa	CDR3nt
TRBJ2-5	TRBV20-1	-	many	CSARTVRETQYF	TGCAGTGCCCGGACTGTTAGGGAGACCCAGTACTTC
TRBJ1-3	TRBV6-5	-	few	CASSYGPGPGNTIYF	TGTGCCAGCAGTTACGGTCCCGGGCCTGGAAACACCATATATTTT
TRBJ1-3	TRBV19	-	many	CASSISVNSGNTIYF	TGTGCCAGTAGTATCTCGGTTAACTCTGGAAACACCATATATTTT
TRBJ1-4	TRBV2	-	-	CASSPGGLEKLFF	TGTGCCAGCAGCCCTGGAGGCCTTGAAAAACTGTTTTTT
TRBJ2-5	TRBV5-6	-	few	CASSQSGRGLVETQYF	TGTGCCAGCAGCCAGTCCGGGCGGGGACTTGTTGAGACCCAGTACTTC
TRBJ1-1	TRBV20-1	TRBD1	many	CSATLVPGQGMAFF	TGCAGTGCTACCTTAGTTCCGGGACAGGGGATGGCTTTCTTT
TRBJ2-7	TRBV12-5	TRBD1	-	CASGSSRDRVYEQYF	TGTGCTAGTGGTAGCTCCCGGGACAGGGTCTACGAGCAGTACTTC
TRBJ1-2	TRBV10-3	TRBD1	many	CAILPETGALRSGYTF	TGTGCCATCCTACCGGAGACAGGGGCTTTGCGCAGCGGCTACACCTTC
TRBJ2-2	TRBV9	TRBD2	many	CASSASGTNTGELFF	TGTGCCAGCAGCGCTAGCGGAACGAACACCGGGGAGCTGTTTTTT
TRBJ2-7	TRBV5-1	TRBD1	few	CASSLLGQEGSEQYF	TGCGCCAGCAGCTTGTTGGGACAGGAAGGCTCCGAGCAGTACTTC
TRBJ2-2	TRBV2	-	many	CASSGPSAEELFF	TGTGCCAGCAGTGGGCCAAGCGCAGAGGAGCTGTTTTTT
TRBJ1-6	TRBV10-2	TRBD1	-	CAIGRGRGQNSPLHF	TGCGCCATCGGCAGGGGGCGAGGTCAGAATTCACCCCTCCACTTT
TRBJ2-5	TRBV24-1	TRBD2	many	CATSDASGTSGETQYF	TGTGCCACCAGTGATGCATCCGGGACTAGCGGAGAGACCCAGTACTTC
TRBJ1-4	TRBV20-1	-	many	CSAREPGLGNEKLFF	TGCAGTGCTAGAGAACCAGGGTTGGGTAATGAAAAACTGTTTTTT
TRBJ2-7	TRBV25-1	-	-	CASSPGDPYEQYF	TGTGCCAGCTCGCCCGGGGATCCTTACGAGCAGTACTTC
TRBJ1-2	TRBV2	TRBD1	-	CASSEVSGGYGYTF	TGTGCCAGCAGTGAAGTCTCAGGGGGATATGGCTACACCTTC
TRBJ1-1	TRBV28	-	few	CASSFGPQEAFF	TGTGCCAGCAGCTTTGGACCTCAAGAAGCTTTCTTT
TRBJ2-5	TRBV4-3	-	few	CASSQGSADQETQYF	TGCGCCAGCAGCCAAGGGTCGGCGGACCAAGAGACCCAGTACTTC
TRBJ1-2	TRBV7-9	-	-	CASNADRSYGYTF	TGTGCCAGCAACGCAGACAGGAGCTATGGCTACACCTTC
TRBJ2-2	TRBV7-9	TRBD2	many	CASSQRGGARRTGELFF	TGTGCCAGCAGCCAGCGCGGGGGGGCACGAAGGACCGGGGAGCTGTTTTTT
TRBJ1-5	TRBV7-8	TRBD1	-	CASSSQDTGASNQPQHF	TGTGCCAGCAGTTCCCAGGATACAGGGGCAAGCAATCAGCCCCAGCATTTT
TRBJ1-3	TRBV10-3	-	-	CAISDGYGYTIYF	TGTGCCATCAGTGACGGCTATGGCTACACCATATATTTT
TRBJ2-7	TRBV20-1	TRBD2	many	CSASPGLTTYEQYF	TGCAGTGCTAGTCCGGGACTAACAACCTACGAGCAGTACTTC
TRBJ1-1	TRBV6-6	-	many	CASASGDGEAFF	TGTGCCAGCGCAAGTGGGGACGGGGAAGCTTTCTTT
TRBJ1-1	TRBV11-2	TRBD1	-	CASSLGDSGTEVEAFF	TGTGCCAGCAGCTTAGGCGATTCCGGGACAGAAGTTGAAGCTTTCTTT
TRBJ2-7	TRBV7-2	-	many	CASSFPYEQYF	TGTGCCAGCAGTTTTCCTTACGAGCAGTACTTC
TRBJ2-1	TRBV29-1	-	-	CSVEVGRENEQFF	TGCAGCGTTGAAGTCGGCAGGGAAAATGAGCAGTTCTTC
TRBJ2-2	TRBV19	-	many	CASSIKGVETGELFF	TGTGCCAGTAGTATAAAGGGGGTCGAGACCGGGGAGCTGTTTTTT
TRBJ1-4	TRBV12-3/TRBV12-4	-	many	CASSRETHLREKLFF	TGTGCCAGCAGCCGGGAGACACATCTGAGGGAAAAACTGTTTTTT
TRBJ1-5	TRBV7-2	-	many	CASSLMSGDQPQHF	TGTGCCAGCAGCTTAATGTCGGGGGATCAGCCCCAGCATTTT
TRBJ1-4	TRBV20-1	TRBD1	-	CSAGTGVEKLFF	TGCAGTGCTGGGACAGGGGTTGAAAAACTGTTTTTT
TRBJ2-5	TRBV7-3	TRBD2	many	CASSALGLAGETQYF	TGTGCCAGCAGCGCACTGGGACTAGCGGGAGAGACCCAGTACTTC
TRBJ2-6	TRBV12-3/TRBV12-4	TRBD1	many	CASSLGTGAGANVLTF	TGTGCCAGCAGTTTAGGGACAGGGGCTGGGGCCAACGTCCTGACTTTC
TRBJ2-7	TRBV7-8	-	few	CASSLTQGNYEQYF	TGTGCCAGCAGCTTAACACAGGGAAACTACGAGCAGTACTTC
TRBJ2-7	TRBV4-1	TRBD1	-	CASSQGWDREGEQYF	TGCGCCAGCAGCCAAGGTTGGGACAGGGAAGGCGAGCAGTACTTC
TRBJ2-7	TRBV2	TRBD2	many	CASSEELAAYEQYF	TGTGCCAGCAGTGAGGAGCTAGCGGCCTACGAGCAGTACTTC
TRBJ1-5	TRBV11-2	TRBD1	-	CASSSTGEETQHF	TGTGCCAGCAGCTCCACAGGGGAAGAGACCCAGCATTTT
TRBJ2-7	TRBV13	-	-	CASSFRAEGVREQYF	TGTGCCAGCAGTTTCCGCGCAGAGGGGGTGAGGGAGCAGTACTTC
TRBJ2-2	TRBV7-8	TRBD2	-	CASSQNSGFPGELFF	TGTGCCAGCAGCCAAAATAGCGGGTTTCCCGGGGAGCTGTTTTTT
TRBJ2-7	TRBV7-9	-	-	CASSLVTGVSHYEQYF	TGTGCCAGCAGCTTAGTGACGGGGGTTTCCCACTACGAGCAGTACTTC
TRBJ2-1	TRBV24-1	TRBD1	-	CATSDSGGVYNEQFF	TGTGCCACCAGTGATTCAGGGGGCGTCTACAATGAGCAGTTCTTC
TRBJ1-6	TRBV12-3/TRBV12-4	-	many	CASSLDSGESPLHF	TGTGCCAGCAGTTTAGATTCGGGGGAGTCACCCCTCCACTTT
TRBJ2-7	TRBV4-1	TRBD1	-	CASSQDYRDSSYEQYF	TGCGCCAGCAGCCAAGATTATCGGGACAGTTCCTACGAGCAGTACTTC
TRBJ2-5	TRBV7-9	TRBD1	-	CASSPRQGGESQYF	TGTGCCAGCAGCCCCAGACAGGGGGGCGAGAGCCAGTACTTC
TRBJ2-7	TRBV27	-	-	CASFGLNSYEQYF	TGTGCCAGCTTCGGACTTAACTCCTACGAGCAGTACTTC
TRBJ1-2	TRBV7-2	-	many	CAQSEGITNYGYTF	TGTGCCCAATCAGAGGGAATCACTAACTATGGCTACACCTTC
TRBJ1-6	TRBV7-6	-	many	CASSLGAPGTNSPLHF	TGTGCCAGCAGCTTAGGGGCCCCCGGGACGAATTCACCCCTCCACTTT
TRBJ2-5	TRBV7-2	-	many	CASSRRTQETQYF	TGTGCCAGCAGTCGACGAACTCAAGAGACCCAGTACTTC
TRBJ2-7	TRBV29-1	-	once	CSLVGADEQYF	TGCAGCTTGGTCGGGGCCGACGAGCAGTACTTC
TRBJ2-5	TRBV9	-	many	CASSVDWGERGETQYF	TGTGCCAGCAGCGTGGACTGGGGAGAACGGGGGGAGACCCAGTACTTC
TRBJ1-5	TRBV19	TRBD1	many	CASSSGQGGYSNQPQHF	TGTGCCAGTAGTTCTGGACAGGGGGGTTATAGCAATCAGCCCCAGCATTTT
TRBJ1-5	TRBV7-6	-	many	CASSQQENQPQHF	TGTGCCAGCAGCCAGCAGGAGAATCAGCCCCAGCATTTT
TRBJ2-2	TRBV20-1	-	-	CSARDDIGQIESAGELFF	TGCAGTGCTAGAGACGATATTGGACAGATCGAATCCGCCGGGGAGCTGTTTTTT
TRBJ2-2	TRBV7-2	-	-	CASSAEQGPNTGELFF	TGTGCCAGCAGCGCCGAACAGGGCCCGAACACCGGGGAGCTGTTTTTT
TRBJ1-5	TRBV27	TRBD1	few	CASRRQGGYQPQHF	TGTGCCAGCAGGCGGCAGGGGGGTTATCAGCCCCAGCATTTT
TRBJ2-3	TRBV11-2	TRBD2	-	CASSLRAGGYTDTQYF	TGTGCCAGCAGCTTGAGGGCGGGAGGCTACACAGATACGCAGTATTTT